These 5 T cell receptor beta chains share one sample of origin, sequenced in a study of tumor-infiltrating lymphocytes in primary liver carcinoma. The source material, roughly 20-31 mg of unsorted bulk tissue, was used to co-extract RNA and DNA. Making TCR beta cDNA involved roughly 0.55 ug total RNA and a constant-region primer. Amplification in three nested multiplex PCR rounds with slightly modified ARM-PCR gave rise to TCR beta libraries. TRBV1-TRBV30 forward primers paired with a C-beta reverse primer drove the first two PCR rounds, 10 cycles each. TCRdb processed the multiplex PCR reads anew with MiXCR; each CDR3 protein has one entry. The sample comprises fewer than 200,000 distinct CDR3 sequences, over 80% of which are singletons, and 15% to 20% rests with the top ten. The material sequenced was tumor tissue from primary liver carcinoma. These receptor sequences come from a man between 40 and 49 years old with primary liver carcinoma and hepatitis B virus infection.

This clonotype was observed a handful of times. Compared with germline, one end of the junction differs, possibly owing to a read error. This chain connects TRBV7-9 to TRBJ2-2; perhaps D is TRBD1 or TRBD2 (5 bases each). The germline V gene encodes CDR1 SEHNR and CDR2 FQNEAQ (reference sequence). The CDR3 has 15 amino acids. CDR3 amino acids: CTSTRTGQNTGELFF. Here the CDR3 DNA reads TGTACCAGCACCAGGACTGGACAGAACACCGGGGAGCTGTTTTTT. Combining the CDR3 with reference TRBV7-9 and TRBJ2-2 gives the whole variable domain DTGVSQNPRHKITKRGQNVTFRCDPISEHNRLYWYRQTLGQGPEFLTYFQNEAQLEKSRLLSDRFSAERPKGSFSTLEIQRTEQGDSAMYLCTSTRTGQNTGELFFGEGSRLTVL.

For this clonotype: A read error may produce the germline difference seen at one junction end. This chain uses TRBV29-1 with TRBJ2-7; either TRBD1 or TRBD2 may fit D (5 bases each). The CDR3 contains 16 residues. Germline V gene sequence: CDR1 SQVTM, CDR2 ANQGSEA. In DNA, the CDR3 is TGCAGGGCCATGACATCTGGGACCGGCGCTCCCTACGACCAGTACTTC. Protein product: CRAMTSGTGAPYDQYF.

With regard to this clonotype: At one end, the junction sequence differs from germline, possibly due to a read error. This chain links TRBV29-1 with TRBJ2-1; a weak D match, TRBD2 (6 bases). CDR1 is SQVTM, CDR2 ANQGSEA, per germline. The CDR3 runs 16 residues. The CDR3 loop reads CSVEDPGGTTYNEQFF. The DNA of the CDR3 is TGCAGCGTTGAAGATCCTGGCGGGACCACCTACAATGAGCAATTCTTC.

This clonotype was seen a single time. An end of the junction differs from the germline gene, which may be a read error. The CDR3 sequence is CSVNAEGIDQYF. The CDR3 nucleotides read TGTAGCGTTAATGCTGAGGGCATCGACCAGTACTTC. The J gene is TRBJ2-7, the V gene TRBV29-1; D may be TRBD2 (5 bases). Germline loops: CDR1 SQVTM, CDR2 ANQGSEA. The CDR3 is made up of 12 amino acids.

As concerns this clonotype: A junction boundary mismatches the germline segment, possibly from a read error. The chain couples TRBV6-2 or TRBV6-3 to TRBJ2-3, with a tentative D call TRBD1 (6 bases). There are 14 residues in the CDR3. CDR1 is MNHEY, CDR2 SVGEGT, per germline. CDR3 bases: TGTGCCAGCAGCCACAGAGTAGGGGGTGATACGCAGAATTTT. Translated: CASSHRVGGDTQNF.